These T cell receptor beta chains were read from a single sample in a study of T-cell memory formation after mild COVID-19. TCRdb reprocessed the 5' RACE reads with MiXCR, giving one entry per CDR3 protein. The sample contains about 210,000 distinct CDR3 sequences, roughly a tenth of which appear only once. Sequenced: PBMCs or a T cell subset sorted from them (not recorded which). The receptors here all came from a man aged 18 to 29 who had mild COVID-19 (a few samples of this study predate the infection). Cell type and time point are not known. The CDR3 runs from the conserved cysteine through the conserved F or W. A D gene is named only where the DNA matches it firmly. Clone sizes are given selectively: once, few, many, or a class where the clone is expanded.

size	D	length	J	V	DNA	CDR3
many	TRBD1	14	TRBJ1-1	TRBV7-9	TGTGCCAGCAGCATGGACAGGGGGCTCTCTGAAGCTTTCTTT	CASSMDRGLSEAFF
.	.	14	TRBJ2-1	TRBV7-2	TGTGCCAGCAGCTTGCTCCAGGGATCAGGGGAGCAGTTCTTC	CASSLLQGSGEQFF
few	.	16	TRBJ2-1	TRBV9	TGTGCCAGCAGCTCACAGCAGGTGAGCTCCTACAATGAGCAGTTCTTC	CASSSQQVSSYNEQFF
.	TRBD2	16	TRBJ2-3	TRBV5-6	TGTGCCAGCAGCCGGGGGGTGCTACGGGACTCAGATACGCAGTATTTT	CASSRGVLRDSDTQYF
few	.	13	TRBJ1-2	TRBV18	TGTGCCAGCTCACCAGAGAAAAACTATGGCTACACCTTC	CASSPEKNYGYTF
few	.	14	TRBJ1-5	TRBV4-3	TGCGCCAGCAGCCAAGGCAGGGGAGATCAGCCCCAGCATTTT	CASSQGRGDQPQHF
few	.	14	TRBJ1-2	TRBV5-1	TGCGCCAGCAGTACGGGGGGATTTAACTATGGCTACACCTTC	CASSTGGFNYGYTF
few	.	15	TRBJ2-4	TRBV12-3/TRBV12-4	TGTGCCAGCAGCCCCCTGGTTACGGCCAAAAACATTCAGTACTTC	CASSPLVTAKNIQYF
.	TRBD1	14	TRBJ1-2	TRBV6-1	TGTGCCAGCAGTCTGACAGGGTTCGACTATGGCTACACCTTC	CASSLTGFDYGYTF
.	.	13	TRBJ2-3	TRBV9	TGTGCCAGCAGCGTAACTAGCACAGATACGCAGTATTTT	CASSVTSTDTQYF
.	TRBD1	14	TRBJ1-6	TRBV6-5	TGTGCCAGCAGATTCCAGGGGGCCAATTCACCCCTCCACTTT	CASRFQGANSPLHF
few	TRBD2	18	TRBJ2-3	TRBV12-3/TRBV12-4	TGTGCCAGCAGTTTCTCTCCTCTTAGCGGGGGGCGCACAGATACGCAGTATTTT	CASSFSPLSGGRTDTQYF
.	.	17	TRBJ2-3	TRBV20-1	TGCAGTGCTAGAGATTGGGCCGGCCCCATAGTCACAGATACGCAGTATTTT	CSARDWAGPIVTDTQYF
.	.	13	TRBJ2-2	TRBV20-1	TGCAGTGCTAGGGGGCCGACGGCCGGGGAGCTGTTTTTT	CSARGPTAGELFF
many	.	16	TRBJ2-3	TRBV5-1	TGCGCCAGCAGCTACTCCCCGGGCTCCAGCACAGATACGCAGTATTTT	CASSYSPGSSTDTQYF
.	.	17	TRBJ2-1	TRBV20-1	TGCAGTGCTAGAGTCATGGGGCGGGCAAGCTCCTACAATGAGCAGTTCTTC	CSARVMGRASSYNEQFF
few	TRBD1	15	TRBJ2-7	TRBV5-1	TGCGCCAGCAGCTACCGGGACAGGGGAGATACCCAGCAGTACTTC	CASSYRDRGDTQQYF
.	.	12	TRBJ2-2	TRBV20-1	TGCAGTGCCTCCACTAACACCGGGGAGCTGTTTTTT	CSASTNTGELFF
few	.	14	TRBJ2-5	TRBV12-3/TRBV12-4	TGTGCCAGCGCCCCAGGGGGGCAGACGGAGACCCAGTACTTC	CASAPGGQTETQYF
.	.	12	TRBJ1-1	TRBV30	TGTGCCTGGAGTGTACATGGAGGTGAAGCTTTCTTT	CAWSVHGGEAFF
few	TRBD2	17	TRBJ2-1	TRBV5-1	TGCGCCAGCAGCTTCGGACTAGCGGGGGGGGTAAGCTATGAGCAGTTCTTC	CASSFGLAGGVSYEQFF
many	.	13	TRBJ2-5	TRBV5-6	TGTGCCAGCAGCTTGACAATGACAGAGACCCAGTACTTC	CASSLTMTETQYF
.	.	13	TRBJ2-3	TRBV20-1	TGCAGTGCCCTAGGCGCTAGCACAGATACGCAGTATTTT	CSALGASTDTQYF
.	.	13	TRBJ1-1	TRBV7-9	TGTGCCAGCAGCTTACGGACGCCAAGTGAAGCTTTCTTT	CASSLRTPSEAFF
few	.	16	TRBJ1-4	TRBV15	TGTGCCACCAGCAGTTCCGGGCCCCGAATGGGGGAAAAACTGTTTTTT	CATSSSGPRMGEKLFF
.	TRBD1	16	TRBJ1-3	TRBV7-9	TGTGCCAGCAGCTTAGATATAACGACAGGGCTGGACACCATATATTTT	CASSLDITTGLDTIYF
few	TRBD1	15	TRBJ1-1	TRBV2	TGTGCCAGCAGCCCTCAGCCGGAGTCAGGGGGTGAAGCTTTCTTT	CASSPQPESGGEAFF
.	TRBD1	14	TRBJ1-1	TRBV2	TGTGCCAGCAGTTCGGGGACAGGGTCCCCTGAAGCTTTCTTT	CASSSGTGSPEAFF
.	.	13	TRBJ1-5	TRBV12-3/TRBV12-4	TGTGCCAGCAGGGAGGACCGCCTGGGGCCCCAGCATTTT	CASREDRLGPQHF
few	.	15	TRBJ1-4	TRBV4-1	TGCGCCAGCAGCTCGAGGGCCACAGACAATGAAAAACTGTTTTTT	CASSSRATDNEKLFF
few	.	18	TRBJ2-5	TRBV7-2	TGTGCCAGCAGCTTCAGGGCTTCAGCCTTGGGAGCCCAAGAGACCCAGTACTTC	CASSFRASALGAQETQYF
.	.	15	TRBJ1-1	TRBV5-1	TGCGCCAGCAGCTTGGTGTTCAGCTGGGGCACTGAAGCTTTCTTT	CASSLVFSWGTEAFF
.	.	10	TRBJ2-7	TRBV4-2	TGTGCCAGCAGCCTGGTCGTCTGGTACTTC	CASSLVVWYF
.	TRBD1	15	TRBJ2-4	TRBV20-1	TGCAGTGCGATACAGGGGGCTAAGACCAAAAACATTCAGTACTTC	CSAIQGAKTKNIQYF
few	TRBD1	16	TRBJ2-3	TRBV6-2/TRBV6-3	TGTGCCAGCAGTTACAGTGGGACAGGGTCGGCAGATACGCAGTATTTT	CASSYSGTGSADTQYF
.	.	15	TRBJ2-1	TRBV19	TGTGCCAGTAGTGCCGCGACGAGCTCCTACAATGATCAGTTCTTC	CASSAATSSYNDQFF
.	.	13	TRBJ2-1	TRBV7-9	TGTGCCAGCAGCTTAGGCCCGGAGGATGAGCAGTTCTTC	CASSLGPEDEQFF
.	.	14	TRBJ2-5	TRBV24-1	TGTGCCACCAGTGACCCTGGACAGTTAGAGACCCAGTACTTC	CATSDPGQLETQYF